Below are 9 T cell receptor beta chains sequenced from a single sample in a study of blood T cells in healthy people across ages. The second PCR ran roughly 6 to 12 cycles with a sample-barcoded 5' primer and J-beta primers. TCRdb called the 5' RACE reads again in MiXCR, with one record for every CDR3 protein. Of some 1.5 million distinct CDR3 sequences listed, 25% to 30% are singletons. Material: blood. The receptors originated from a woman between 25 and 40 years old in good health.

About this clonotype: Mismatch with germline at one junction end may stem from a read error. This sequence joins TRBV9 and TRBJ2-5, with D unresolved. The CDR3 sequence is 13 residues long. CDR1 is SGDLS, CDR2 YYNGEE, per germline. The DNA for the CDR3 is TGTGCCAGAAGCGTAGGCCAGCAAGAGACCCAGTACTTC. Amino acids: CARSVGQQETQYF.

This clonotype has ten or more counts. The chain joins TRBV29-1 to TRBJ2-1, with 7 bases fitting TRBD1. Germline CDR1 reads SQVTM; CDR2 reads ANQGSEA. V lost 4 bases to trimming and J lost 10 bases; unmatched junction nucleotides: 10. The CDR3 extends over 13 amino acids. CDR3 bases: TGCAGCGTTGGAATTCCCGGGACAGTAGAGCAGTTCTTC. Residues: CSVGIPGTVEQFF.

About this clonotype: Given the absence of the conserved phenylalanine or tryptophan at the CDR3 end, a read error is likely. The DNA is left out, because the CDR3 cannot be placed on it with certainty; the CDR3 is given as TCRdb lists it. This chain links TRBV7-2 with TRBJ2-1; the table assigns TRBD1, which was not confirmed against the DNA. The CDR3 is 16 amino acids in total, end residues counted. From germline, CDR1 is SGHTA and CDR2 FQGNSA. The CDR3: CASSFDQGRYGYTFGS.

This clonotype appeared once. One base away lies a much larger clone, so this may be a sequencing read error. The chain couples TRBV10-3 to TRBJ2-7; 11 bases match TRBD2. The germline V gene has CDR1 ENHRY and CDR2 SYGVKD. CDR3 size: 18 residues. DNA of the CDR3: TGTGCCGTCAGTGAGGGCATGCGACTAGCGGGAAGCTCCTACGAGCAGTACTTC. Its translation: CAVSEGMRLAGSSYEQYF.

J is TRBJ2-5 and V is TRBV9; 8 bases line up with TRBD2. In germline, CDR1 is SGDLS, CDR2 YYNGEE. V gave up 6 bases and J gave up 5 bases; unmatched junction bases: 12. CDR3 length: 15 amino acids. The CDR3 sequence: CASIDSGMVRETQYF. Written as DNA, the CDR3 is TGTGCCAGCATCGATAGCGGGATGGTTCGGGAGACCCAGTACTTC. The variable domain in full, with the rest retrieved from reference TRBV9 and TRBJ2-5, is DSGVTQTPKHLITATGQRVTLRCSPRSGDLSVYWYQQSLDQGLQFLIQYYNGEERAKGNILERFSAQQFPDLHSELNLSSLELGDSALYFCASIDSGMVRETQYFGPGTRLLVL.

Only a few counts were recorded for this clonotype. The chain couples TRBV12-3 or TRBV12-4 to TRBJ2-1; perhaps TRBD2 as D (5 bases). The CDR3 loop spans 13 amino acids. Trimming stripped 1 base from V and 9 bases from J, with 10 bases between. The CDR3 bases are TGTGCCAGCAGTTTAGGAGCGGATCTTGAGCAGTTCTTC. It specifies CASSLGADLEQFF.

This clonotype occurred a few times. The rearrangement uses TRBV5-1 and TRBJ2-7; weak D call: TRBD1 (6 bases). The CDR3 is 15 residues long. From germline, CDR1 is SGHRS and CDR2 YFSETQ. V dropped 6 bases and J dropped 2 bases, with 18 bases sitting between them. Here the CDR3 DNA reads TGCGCCAGCAAATCTACCGGGACACTTCCCTACGAGCAGTACTTC. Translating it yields CASKSTGTLPYEQYF.

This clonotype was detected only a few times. The CDR3, as DNA: TGCAGTGCTAGGACCCGAGGAAGGAACGGCTACACCTTC. This encodes CSARTRGRNGYTF. The chain recombines TRBV20-1 with TRBJ1-2; D gene unclear. This CDR3 spans 13 amino acids. Trimming left V 3 bases short and J 8 bases short, with 16 bases between. Germline V gives CDR1 DFQATT, CDR2 SNEGSKA (reference sequence).

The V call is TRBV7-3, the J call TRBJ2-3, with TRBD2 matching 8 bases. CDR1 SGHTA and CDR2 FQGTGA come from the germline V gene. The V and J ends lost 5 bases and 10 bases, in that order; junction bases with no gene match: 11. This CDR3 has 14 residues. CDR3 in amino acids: CASSLPGGGGAQYF. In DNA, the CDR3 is TGTGCCAGCAGCCTACCGGGAGGGGGGGGTGCGCAGTATTTT.